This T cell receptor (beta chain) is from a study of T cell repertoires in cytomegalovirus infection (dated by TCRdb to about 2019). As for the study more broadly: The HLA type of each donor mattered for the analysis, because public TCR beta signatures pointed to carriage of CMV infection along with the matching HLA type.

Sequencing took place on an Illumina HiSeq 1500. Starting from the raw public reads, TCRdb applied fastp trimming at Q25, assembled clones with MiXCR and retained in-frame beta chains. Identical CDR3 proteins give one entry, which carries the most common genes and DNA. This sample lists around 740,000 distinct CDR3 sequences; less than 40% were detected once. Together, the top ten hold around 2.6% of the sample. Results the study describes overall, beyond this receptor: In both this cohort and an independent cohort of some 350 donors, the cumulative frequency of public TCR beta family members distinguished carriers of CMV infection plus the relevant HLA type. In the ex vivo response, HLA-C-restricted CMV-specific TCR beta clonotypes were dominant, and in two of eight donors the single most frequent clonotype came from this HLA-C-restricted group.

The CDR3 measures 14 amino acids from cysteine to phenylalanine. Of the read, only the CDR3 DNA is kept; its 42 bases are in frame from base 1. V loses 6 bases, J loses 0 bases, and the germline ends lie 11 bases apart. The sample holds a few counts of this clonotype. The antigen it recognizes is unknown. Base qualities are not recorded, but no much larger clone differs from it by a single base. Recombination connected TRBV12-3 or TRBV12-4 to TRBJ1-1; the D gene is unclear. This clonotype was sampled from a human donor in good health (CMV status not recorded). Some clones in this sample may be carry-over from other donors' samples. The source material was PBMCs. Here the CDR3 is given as CASRVSDLNTEAFF. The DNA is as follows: TGTGCCAGCAGGGTCAGTGACCTGAACACTGAAGCTTTCTTT.